This T cell receptor beta chain was sequenced in a study of blood T cell repertoires in COVID-19. Some clones are missing from TCRdb's copy, which holds only in-frame ones; the method was immunoSEQ multiplex PCR. The sample lists under 500,000 clones; nearly 90% were seen once. The CDR3 spans 15 residues. The junction had 10 bases not matched to a gene; V was cut back by 7 bases and J by 6 bases. CDR1 and CDR2 from the germline V gene are SNHLY and FYNNEI. The cohort comprised adults aged about 18 to 90 years residing in about 25 US areas. Sequencing was performed on PBMCs or T cells enriched from blood (not recorded which). The TCR was taken from a woman aged 18-29 years with acute COVID-19. This rearrangement joins TRBV2 to TRBJ2-1; TRBD2 aligns across 9 bases. The CDR3 is CASIFRTSVFNEQFF. In nucleotides, the CDR3 is TGTGCCAGCATCTTCCGGACTAGCGTATTCAATGAGCAGTTCTTC.